This T cell receptor beta chain appears in the sequencing data of a study of T cells in women clearing cervical HPV infection. At the level of the study: No precancer developed; the control's incident HPV16 infection cleared within 12 months. Broader study findings: CIN3+ cases had significantly higher TCR repertoire richness than controls, but evenness did not differ.

The data were produced by immunoSEQ multiplex PCR, yet TCRdb's version contains in-frame clones alone and is incomplete. The listing records about 30,000 clones. As concerns this clone: Antigen: not known. The read ends 3 residues early relative to the CDR3; the germline J gene fills the gap.

There are 16 residues in the CDR3. Trimming pared 2 bases from V and 1 base from J, leaving 14 bases between. Germline V gives CDR1 SNHLY, CDR2 FYNNEI. The chain is built from TRBV2 and TRBJ1-2; D is unclear. Sequencing was done on a sample of blood buffy coat. The sequence was collected from a woman between 18 and 75 years old with a cervical HPV16 infection that either progressed to CIN3+ or cleared (not recorded which). Incomplete CDR3 DNA: TGTGCCAGCAGTGAAACCGCTGACACCTATAACTATGGC. This encodes CASSETADTYNYG. The complete CDR3 sequence is CASSETADTYNYGYTF.